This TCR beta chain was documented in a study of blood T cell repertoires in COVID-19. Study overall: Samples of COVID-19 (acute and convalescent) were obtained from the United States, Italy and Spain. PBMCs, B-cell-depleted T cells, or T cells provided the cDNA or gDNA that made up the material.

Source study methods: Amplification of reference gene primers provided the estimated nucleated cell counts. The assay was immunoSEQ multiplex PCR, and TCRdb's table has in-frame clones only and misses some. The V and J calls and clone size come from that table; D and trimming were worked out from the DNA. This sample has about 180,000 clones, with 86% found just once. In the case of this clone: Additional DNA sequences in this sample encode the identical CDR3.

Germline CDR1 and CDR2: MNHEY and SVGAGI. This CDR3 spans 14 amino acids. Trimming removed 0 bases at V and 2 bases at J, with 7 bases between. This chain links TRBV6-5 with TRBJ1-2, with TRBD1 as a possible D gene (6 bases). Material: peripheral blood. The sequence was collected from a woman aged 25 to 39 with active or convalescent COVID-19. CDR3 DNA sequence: TGTGCCAGCAGTTACTCGAGGGGGAACTATGGCTACACCTTC. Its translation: CASSYSRGNYGYTF.